This is a list of T cell receptor beta chains from one sample in a study of blood T cell repertoires in COVID-19. The method was immunoSEQ multiplex PCR; TCRdb's version includes in-frame clones alone and lacks a portion of them. The profile shows about 130,000 clones, over 80% of them singletons. The material sequenced was PBMCs or T cells enriched from blood (not recorded which). Receptors originate from a man under 40 who had recovered from COVID-19. The CDR3 runs from the conserved cysteine through the conserved F or W. Fields, in order: CDR3 length, clone size, J gene, V gene, D gene, CDR3 DNA, CDR3 protein. The D gene is left open where the match is weak. Clone size is given for some rows only: seen once, a few or many times, or a class if the clone is expanded.

len: 14
abundance: once
j_gene: TRBJ1-6
v_gene: TRBV6-5
d_gene: .
CDR3nt: TGTGCCAGCAGTTACGCCCTGGAGGTTCCACCCCTCCACTTT
CDR3aa: CASSYALEVPPLHF

len: 14
abundance: .
j_gene: TRBJ1-5
v_gene: TRBV4-2
d_gene: .
CDR3nt: TGTGCCAGCAGCCTTGACACAGGCAATCAGCCCCAGCATTTT
CDR3aa: CASSLDTGNQPQHF

len: 15
abundance: .
j_gene: TRBJ1-5
v_gene: TRBV14
d_gene: TRBD1
CDR3nt: TGTGCCAGCAGCAAGACAGGGGCGGGCAATCAGCCCCAGCATTTT
CDR3aa: CASSKTGAGNQPQHF

len: 15
abundance: .
j_gene: TRBJ2-1
v_gene: TRBV10-3
d_gene: TRBD1
CDR3nt: TGTGCCATCAGTGAGGGGACAGTCTCCTACAATGAGCAGTTCTTC
CDR3aa: CAISEGTVSYNEQFF

len: 15
abundance: .
j_gene: TRBJ1-2
v_gene: TRBV5-1
d_gene: .
CDR3nt: TGCGCCAGCAGCTTGGGACGCCAAGGCGGCTATGGCTACACCTTC
CDR3aa: CASSLGRQGGYGYTF

len: 16
abundance: .
j_gene: TRBJ2-1
v_gene: TRBV11-3
d_gene: TRBD1
CDR3nt: TGTGCCAGCAGCTTAGACTTCGGACAGGGGAGCAATGAGCAGTTCTTC
CDR3aa: CASSLDFGQGSNEQFF

len: 16
abundance: .
j_gene: TRBJ2-5
v_gene: TRBV27
d_gene: .
CDR3nt: TGTGCCAGCAGCCCCTCGGTGGGGGCAATGGAAGAGACCCAGTACTTC
CDR3aa: CASSPSVGAMEETQYF

len: 15
abundance: .
j_gene: TRBJ1-6
v_gene: TRBV5-1
d_gene: .
CDR3nt: TGCGCCAGCAGCTTGATGGCAGGTTATAATTCACCCCTCCACTTT
CDR3aa: CASSLMAGYNSPLHF

len: 15
abundance: once
j_gene: TRBJ2-3
v_gene: TRBV9
d_gene: TRBD2
CDR3nt: TGTGCCAGCAGCAAAGGACTAGAAAGGACAGATACGCAGTATTTT
CDR3aa: CASSKGLERTDTQYF

len: 15
abundance: .
j_gene: TRBJ2-5
v_gene: TRBV18
d_gene: TRBD2
CDR3nt: TGTGCCAGCTCCGGGGACGGGAGGCCCCAAGAGACCCAGTACTTC
CDR3aa: CASSGDGRPQETQYF

len: 12
abundance: .
j_gene: TRBJ1-1
v_gene: TRBV5-1
d_gene: TRBD1
CDR3nt: TGCGCCAGCAGCGAACAGGGGTTTGAAGCTTTCTTT
CDR3aa: CASSEQGFEAFF

len: 16
abundance: .
j_gene: TRBJ2-2
v_gene: TRBV5-6
d_gene: TRBD1
CDR3nt: TGTGCCAGCAGCACAGGGACAGGGATAAACACCGGGGAGCTGTTTTTT
CDR3aa: CASSTGTGINTGELFF

len: 14
abundance: .
j_gene: TRBJ1-5
v_gene: TRBV9
d_gene: .
CDR3nt: TGTGCCAGCAGCCCCGACAGTAGCAATCAGCCCCAGCATTTT
CDR3aa: CASSPDSSNQPQHF

len: 15
abundance: .
j_gene: TRBJ2-3
v_gene: TRBV11-2
d_gene: TRBD2
CDR3nt: TGTGCCAGCAGCCTGGTCCGACTAGCGGCAGATACGCAGTATTTT
CDR3aa: CASSLVRLAADTQYF

len: 14
abundance: .
j_gene: TRBJ1-4
v_gene: TRBV18
d_gene: .
CDR3nt: TGTGCCAGCACCCCGACAGCAACTAATGAAAAACTGTTTTTT
CDR3aa: CASTPTATNEKLFF

len: 15
abundance: .
j_gene: TRBJ1-2
v_gene: TRBV19
d_gene: .
CDR3nt: TGTGCCAGTACCTCGGCGGGCACCAGTAACTATGGCTACACCTTC
CDR3aa: CASTSAGTSNYGYTF

len: 16
abundance: .
j_gene: TRBJ1-3
v_gene: TRBV15
d_gene: .
CDR3nt: TGTGCCACCAGCAGAGACCCCAGGGGCCGGGCAAACACCATATATTTT
CDR3aa: CATSRDPRGRANTIYF

len: 18
abundance: .
j_gene: TRBJ1-5
v_gene: TRBV11-3
d_gene: .
CDR3nt: TGTGCCAGCAGCCCCAGCGAGACAGACACCTATAGCAATCAGCCCCAGCATTTT
CDR3aa: CASSPSETDTYSNQPQHF

len: 15
abundance: .
j_gene: TRBJ2-7
v_gene: TRBV2
d_gene: TRBD2
CDR3nt: TGTGCCAGCAGTGAATCTAGCGGGAGGGCCTACGAGCAGTACTTC
CDR3aa: CASSESSGRAYEQYF

len: 14
abundance: .
j_gene: TRBJ2-7
v_gene: TRBV2
d_gene: .
CDR3nt: TGTGCCAGCAGTGATAGACAGAACGGCGGCGAGCAGTACTTC
CDR3aa: CASSDRQNGGEQYF

len: 14
abundance: .
j_gene: TRBJ2-5
v_gene: TRBV13
d_gene: TRBD1
CDR3nt: TGTGCCAGCAACCTACAGGGGGCAGAGGAGACCCAGTACTTC
CDR3aa: CASNLQGAEETQYF

len: 14
abundance: .
j_gene: TRBJ1-1
v_gene: TRBV3-1/TRBV3-2
d_gene: .
CDR3nt: TGTGCCAGCAGCCGATCCGGGGTGGACACTGAAGCTTTCTTT
CDR3aa: CASSRSGVDTEAFF

len: 13
abundance: .
j_gene: TRBJ1-2
v_gene: TRBV3-1/TRBV3-2
d_gene: TRBD1
CDR3nt: TGTGCCAGCAGTCCAAAGGGGGCCAATGGCTACACCTTC
CDR3aa: CASSPKGANGYTF

len: 18
abundance: .
j_gene: TRBJ2-3
v_gene: TRBV19
d_gene: TRBD2
CDR3nt: TGTGCCAGTAGTACTTTGGGACTAGCGGGACATAGCACAGATACGCAGTATTTT
CDR3aa: CASSTLGLAGHSTDTQYF

len: 16
abundance: many
j_gene: TRBJ1-2
v_gene: TRBV19
d_gene: TRBD1
CDR3nt: TGTGCCAGTAGTATAGAACCGGGACAGGGAGGAATCGGCTACACCTTC
CDR3aa: CASSIEPGQGGIGYTF

len: 15
abundance: .
j_gene: TRBJ2-3
v_gene: TRBV7-9
d_gene: .
CDR3nt: TGTGCCAGCAGCCATACTCTCCGACACAGGGATACGCAGTATTTT
CDR3aa: CASSHTLRHRDTQYF

len: 14
abundance: .
j_gene: TRBJ2-1
v_gene: TRBV28
d_gene: TRBD1
CDR3nt: TGTGCCAGCAGTACCGGGACAGCTTACAATGAGCAGTTCTTC
CDR3aa: CASSTGTAYNEQFF

len: 18
abundance: .
j_gene: TRBJ1-4
v_gene: TRBV11-2
d_gene: .
CDR3nt: TGTGCCAGCAGCCGAACCTTTTTCGCGGGCACTCCTAATGAAAAACTGTTTTTT
CDR3aa: CASSRTFFAGTPNEKLFF